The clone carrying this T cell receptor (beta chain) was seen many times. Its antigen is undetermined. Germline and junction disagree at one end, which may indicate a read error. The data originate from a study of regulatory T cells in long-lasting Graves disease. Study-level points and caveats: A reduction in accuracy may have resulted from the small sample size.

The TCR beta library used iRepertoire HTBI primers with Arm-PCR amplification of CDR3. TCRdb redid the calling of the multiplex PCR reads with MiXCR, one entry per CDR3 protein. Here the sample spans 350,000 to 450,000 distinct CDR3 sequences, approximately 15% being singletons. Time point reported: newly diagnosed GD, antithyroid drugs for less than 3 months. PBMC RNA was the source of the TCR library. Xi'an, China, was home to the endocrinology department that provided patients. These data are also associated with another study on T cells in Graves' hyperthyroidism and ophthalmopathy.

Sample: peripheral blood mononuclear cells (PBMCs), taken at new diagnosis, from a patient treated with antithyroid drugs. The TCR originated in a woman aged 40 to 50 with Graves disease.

CDR3 sequence (DNA): TGTGCTAGCAGCGCGGAGGGCCACGTCGGGGAGCTGTTTTTT. This codes for CASSAEGHVGELFF. The V and J genes are TRBV7-7 and TRBJ2-2; perhaps TRBD2 as D (6 bases). Germline V gene sequence: CDR1 SSHAT, CDR2 FNYEAQ (reference sequence). This CDR3 is built from 14 residues.